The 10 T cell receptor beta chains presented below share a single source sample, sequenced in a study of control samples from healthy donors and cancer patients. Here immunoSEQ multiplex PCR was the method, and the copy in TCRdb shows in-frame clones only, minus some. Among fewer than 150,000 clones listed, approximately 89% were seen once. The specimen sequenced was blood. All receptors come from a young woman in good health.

The CDR3 spells CASSFTHTSTGHSLEAFF. The CDR3 DNA follows: TGTGCCAGCAGCTTCACCCACACGTCGACAGGGCACTCCCTTGAAGCTTTCTTT. The chain links TRBV7-2 to TRBJ1-1, with TRBD1 matching over 7 bases. CDR3 length equals 18 residues. Germline V gene data show CDR1 as SGHTA and CDR2 as FQGNSA. V trimming: 3 bases; J trimming: 7 bases; junction bases outside the gene matches: 20.

The CDR3 here is CASNVPGQGSAYNEQFF. The CDR3 nucleotides read TGTGCCAGCAACGTCCCGGGACAGGGATCGGCGTACAATGAGCAGTTCTTC. V and J are TRBV7-9 and TRBJ2-1, with 9 bases matching TRBD1. V shed 7 bases, J shed 4 bases, and the junction held 14 bases outside the gene matches. In germline, CDR1 is SEHNR, CDR2 FQNEAQ (reference sequence). The CDR3 contains 17 residues. Together with reference TRBV7-9 and TRBJ2-1, the CDR3 gives the full variable domain: DTGVSQNPRHKITKRGQNVTFRCDPISEHNRLYWYRQTLGQGPEFLTYFQNEAQLEKSRLLSDRFSAERPKGSFSTLEIQRTEQGDSAMYLCASNVPGQGSAYNEQFFGPGTRLTVL.

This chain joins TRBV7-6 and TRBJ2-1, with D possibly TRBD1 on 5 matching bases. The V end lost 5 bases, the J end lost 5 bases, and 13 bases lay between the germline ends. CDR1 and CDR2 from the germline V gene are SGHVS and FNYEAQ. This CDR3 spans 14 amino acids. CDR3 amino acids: CASSNTGADNEQFF. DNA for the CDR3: TGTGCCAGCAGCAACACTGGGGCTGACAATGAGCAGTTCTTC.

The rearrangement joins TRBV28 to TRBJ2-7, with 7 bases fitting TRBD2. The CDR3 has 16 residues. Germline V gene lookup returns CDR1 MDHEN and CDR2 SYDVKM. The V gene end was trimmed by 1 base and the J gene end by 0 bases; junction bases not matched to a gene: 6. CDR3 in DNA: TGTGCCAGCAGTTTATTTAGCGGGCCAAGCTCCTACGAGCAGTACTTC. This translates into CASSLFSGPSSYEQYF.

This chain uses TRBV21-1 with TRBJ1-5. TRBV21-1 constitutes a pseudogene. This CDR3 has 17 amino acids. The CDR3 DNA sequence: TGTGCCAGCAGCAAGACCGGTGGGAGGGATGACAATCAGCCCCAGCATTTT. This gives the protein CASSKTGGRDDNQPQHF.

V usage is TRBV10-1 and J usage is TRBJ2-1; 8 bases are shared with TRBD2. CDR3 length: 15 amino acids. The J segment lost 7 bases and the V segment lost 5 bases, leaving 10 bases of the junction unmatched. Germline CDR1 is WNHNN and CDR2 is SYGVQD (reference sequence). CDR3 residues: CASSTGGPVRNEQFF. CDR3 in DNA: TGCGCCAGCAGTACGGGAGGGCCAGTGAGAAATGAGCAGTTCTTC.

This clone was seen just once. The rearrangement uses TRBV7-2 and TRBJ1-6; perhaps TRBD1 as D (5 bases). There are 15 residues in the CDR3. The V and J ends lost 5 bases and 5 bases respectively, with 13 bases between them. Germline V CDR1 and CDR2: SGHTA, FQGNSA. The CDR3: CASSKSPRDNSPLHF. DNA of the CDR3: TGTGCCAGCAGCAAATCCCCCAGGGATAATTCACCCCTCCACTTT.

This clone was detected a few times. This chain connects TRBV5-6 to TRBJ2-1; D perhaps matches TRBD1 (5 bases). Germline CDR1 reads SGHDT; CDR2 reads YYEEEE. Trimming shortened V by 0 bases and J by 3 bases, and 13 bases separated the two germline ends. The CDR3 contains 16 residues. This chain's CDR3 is CASSLEKGRIYNEQFF. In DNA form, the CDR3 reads TGTGCCAGCAGCTTGGAGAAGGGGCGGATCTACAATGAGCAGTTCTTC.

The CDR3 region is CASGDRGLENTIYF. The CDR3 coding sequence is TGTGCCAGCGGAGACAGGGGGCTCGAAAACACCATATATTTT. J is TRBJ1-3 and V is TRBV7-8, with 10 positions matching TRBD1. CDR3 length: 14 amino acids. The germline V gene has CDR1 SGHVS and CDR2 FQNEAQ. With V trimmed by 8 bases and J by 6 bases, 7 bases remained unmatched.

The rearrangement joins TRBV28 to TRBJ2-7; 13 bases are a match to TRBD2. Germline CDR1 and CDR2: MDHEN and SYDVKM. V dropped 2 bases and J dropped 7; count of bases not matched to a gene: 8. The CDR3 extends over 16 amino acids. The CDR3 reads CASSLAGRLAGGEQYF. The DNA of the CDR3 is TGTGCCAGCAGTTTAGCGGGTAGACTAGCGGGAGGTGAGCAGTACTTC.